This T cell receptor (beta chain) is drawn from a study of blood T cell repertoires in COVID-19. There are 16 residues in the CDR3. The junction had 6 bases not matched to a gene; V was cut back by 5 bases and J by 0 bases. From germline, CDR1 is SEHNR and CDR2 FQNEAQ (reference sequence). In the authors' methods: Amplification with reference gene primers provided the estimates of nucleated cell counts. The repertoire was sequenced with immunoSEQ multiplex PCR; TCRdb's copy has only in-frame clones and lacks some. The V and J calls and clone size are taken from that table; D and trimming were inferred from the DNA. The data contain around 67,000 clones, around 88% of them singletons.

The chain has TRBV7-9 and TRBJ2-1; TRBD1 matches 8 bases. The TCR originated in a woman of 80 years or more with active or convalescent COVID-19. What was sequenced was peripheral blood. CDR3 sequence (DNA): TGTGCCAGCAGCCCCCGACAGGGGAGCTCCTACAATGAGCAGTTCTTC. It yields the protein CASSPRQGSSYNEQFF.